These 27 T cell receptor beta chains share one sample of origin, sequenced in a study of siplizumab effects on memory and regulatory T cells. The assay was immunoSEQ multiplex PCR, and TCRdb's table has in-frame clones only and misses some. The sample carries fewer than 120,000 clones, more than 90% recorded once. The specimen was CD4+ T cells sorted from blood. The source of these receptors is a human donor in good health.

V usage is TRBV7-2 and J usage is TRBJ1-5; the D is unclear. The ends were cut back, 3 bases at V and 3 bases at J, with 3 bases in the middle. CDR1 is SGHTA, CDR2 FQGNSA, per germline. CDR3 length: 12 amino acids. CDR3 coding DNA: TGTGCCAGCAGCTTGGACAATCAGCCCCAGCATTTT. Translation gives CASSLDNQPQHF.

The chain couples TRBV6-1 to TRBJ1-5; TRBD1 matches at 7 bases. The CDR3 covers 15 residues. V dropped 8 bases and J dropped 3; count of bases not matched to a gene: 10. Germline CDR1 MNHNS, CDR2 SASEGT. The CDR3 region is CASSVTGSTNQPQHF. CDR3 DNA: TGTGCCAGCTCTGTGACAGGGTCTACCAATCAGCCCCAGCATTTT.

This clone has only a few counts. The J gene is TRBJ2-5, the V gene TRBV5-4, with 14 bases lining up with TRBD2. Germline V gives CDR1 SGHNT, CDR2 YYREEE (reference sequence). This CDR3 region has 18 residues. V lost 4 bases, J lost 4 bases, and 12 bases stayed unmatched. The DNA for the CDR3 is TGTGCCAGCAGCGGCGGGACAAGGACTAGCGGGAGGTCAGAGACCCAGTACTTC. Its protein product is CASSGGTRTSGRSETQYF. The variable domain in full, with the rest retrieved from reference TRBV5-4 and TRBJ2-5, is ETGVTQSPTHLIKTRGQQVTLRCSSQSGHNTVSWYQQALGQGPQFIFQYYREEENGRGNFPPRFSGLQFPNYSSELNVNALELDDSALYLCASSGGTRTSGRSETQYFGPGTRLLVL.

The CDR3 nucleotides read TGTGCCAGCAGCGCTCGGGGCGGTAATGAAAAACTGTTTTTT. Amino acids: CASSARGGNEKLFF. The J gene is TRBJ1-4, the V gene TRBV9, with TRBD1 as a possible D gene (5 bases). CDR3 size: 14 residues. Germline CDR1 SGDLS, CDR2 YYNGEE. V was pared by 3 bases and J by 4 bases, with 10 bases between.

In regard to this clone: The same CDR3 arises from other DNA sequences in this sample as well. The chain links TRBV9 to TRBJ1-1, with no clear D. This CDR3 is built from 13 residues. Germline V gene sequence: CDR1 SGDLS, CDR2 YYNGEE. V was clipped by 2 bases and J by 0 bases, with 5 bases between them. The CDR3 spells CASSVSVNTEAFF. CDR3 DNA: TGTGCCAGCAGCGTTTCCGTGAACACTGAAGCTTTCTTT.

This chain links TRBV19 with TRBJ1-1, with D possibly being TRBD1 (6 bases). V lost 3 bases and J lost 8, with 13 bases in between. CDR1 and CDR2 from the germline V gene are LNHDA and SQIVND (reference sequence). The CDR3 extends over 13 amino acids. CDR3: CASSMMTGQEAFF. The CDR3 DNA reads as TGTGCCAGTAGTATGATGACAGGTCAAGAAGCTTTCTTT.

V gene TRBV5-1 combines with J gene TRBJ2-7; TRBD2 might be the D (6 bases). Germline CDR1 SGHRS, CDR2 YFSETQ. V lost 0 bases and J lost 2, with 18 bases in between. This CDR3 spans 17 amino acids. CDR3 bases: TGCGCCAGCAGCTTGGGGGAGGCTCGTACCATTGCCTACGAGCAGTACTTC. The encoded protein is CASSLGEARTIAYEQYF.

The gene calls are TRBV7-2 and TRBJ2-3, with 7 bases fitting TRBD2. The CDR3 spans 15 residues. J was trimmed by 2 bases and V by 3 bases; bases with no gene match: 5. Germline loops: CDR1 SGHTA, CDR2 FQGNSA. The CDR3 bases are TGTGCCAGCAGCTTCCGGGACTACTTCACAGATACGCAGTATTTT. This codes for CASSFRDYFTDTQYF.

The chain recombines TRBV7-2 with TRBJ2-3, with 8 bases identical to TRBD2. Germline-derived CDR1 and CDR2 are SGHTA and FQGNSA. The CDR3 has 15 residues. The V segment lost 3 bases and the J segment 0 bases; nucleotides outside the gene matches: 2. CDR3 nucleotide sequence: TGTGCCAGCAGCTTTAGCGGGGTTAGCACAGATACGCAGTATTTT. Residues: CASSFSGVSTDTQYF.

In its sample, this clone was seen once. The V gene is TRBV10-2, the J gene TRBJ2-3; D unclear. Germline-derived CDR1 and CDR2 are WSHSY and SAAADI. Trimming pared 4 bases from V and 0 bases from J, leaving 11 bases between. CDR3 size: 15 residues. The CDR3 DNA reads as TGCGCCAGCAGTGTGGCTAACCCTAGCACAGATACGCAGTATTTT. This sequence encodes CASSVANPSTDTQYF.

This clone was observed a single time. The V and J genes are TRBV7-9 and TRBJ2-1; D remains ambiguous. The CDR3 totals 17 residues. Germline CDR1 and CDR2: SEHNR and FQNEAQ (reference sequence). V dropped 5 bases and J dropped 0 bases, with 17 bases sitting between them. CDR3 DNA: TGTGCCAGCAGCAAAGAAGGACGGGCCAGCTCCTACAATGAGCAGTTCTTC. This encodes CASSKEGRASSYNEQFF. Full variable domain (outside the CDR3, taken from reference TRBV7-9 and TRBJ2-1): DTGVSQNPRHKITKRGQNVTFRCDPISEHNRLYWYRQTLGQGPEFLTYFQNEAQLEKSRLLSDRFSAERPKGSFSTLEIQRTEQGDSAMYLCASSKEGRASSYNEQFFGPGTRLTVL.

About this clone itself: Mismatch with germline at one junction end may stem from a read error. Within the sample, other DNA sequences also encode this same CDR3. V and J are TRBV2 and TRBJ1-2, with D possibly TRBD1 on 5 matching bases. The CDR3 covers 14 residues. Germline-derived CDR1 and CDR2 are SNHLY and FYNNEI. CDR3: CASSRGGSDYGYTF. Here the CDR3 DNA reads TGCGCCAGCAGTCGCGGGGGTTCAGACTATGGCTACACCTTC.

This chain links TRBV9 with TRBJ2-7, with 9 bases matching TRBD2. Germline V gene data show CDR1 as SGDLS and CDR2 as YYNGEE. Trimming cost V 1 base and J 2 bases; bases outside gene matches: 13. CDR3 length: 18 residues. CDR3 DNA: TGTGCCAGCAGCGTACACCTTAGTTCGGCGGGAGGGACCTACGAGCAGTACTTC. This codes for CASSVHLSSAGGTYEQYF.

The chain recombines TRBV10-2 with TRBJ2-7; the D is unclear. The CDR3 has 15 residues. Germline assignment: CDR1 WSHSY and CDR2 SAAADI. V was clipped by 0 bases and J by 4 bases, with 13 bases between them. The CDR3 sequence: CASSESWTVEYEQYF. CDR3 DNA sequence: TGCGCCAGCAGTGAGTCGTGGACCGTAGAGTACGAGCAGTACTTC.

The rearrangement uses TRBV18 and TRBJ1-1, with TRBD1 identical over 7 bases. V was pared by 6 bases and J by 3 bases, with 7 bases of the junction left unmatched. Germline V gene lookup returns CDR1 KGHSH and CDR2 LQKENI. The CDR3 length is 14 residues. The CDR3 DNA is TGTGCCAGCTCGTACGGAACAGGGGACACTGAAGCTTTCTTT. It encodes CASSYGTGDTEAFF.

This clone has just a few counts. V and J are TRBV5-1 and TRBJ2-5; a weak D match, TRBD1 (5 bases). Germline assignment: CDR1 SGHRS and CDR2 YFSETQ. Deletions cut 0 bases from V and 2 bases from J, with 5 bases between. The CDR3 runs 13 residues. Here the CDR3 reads CASSLGQQETQYF. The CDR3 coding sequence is TGCGCCAGCAGCTTGGGACAGCAAGAGACCCAGTACTTC. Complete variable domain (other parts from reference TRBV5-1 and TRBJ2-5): KAGVTQTPRYLIKTRGQQVTLSCSPISGHRSVSWYQQTPGQGLQFLFEYFSETQRNKGNFPGRFSGRQFSNSRSEMNVSTLELGDSALYLCASSLGQQETQYFGPGTRLLVL.

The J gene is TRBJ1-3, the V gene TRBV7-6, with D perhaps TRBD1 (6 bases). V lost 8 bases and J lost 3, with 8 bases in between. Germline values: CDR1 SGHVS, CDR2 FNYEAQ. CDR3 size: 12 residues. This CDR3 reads CASGTYGNTIYF. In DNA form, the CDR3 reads TGTGCCAGCGGGACATATGGAAACACCATATATTTT.

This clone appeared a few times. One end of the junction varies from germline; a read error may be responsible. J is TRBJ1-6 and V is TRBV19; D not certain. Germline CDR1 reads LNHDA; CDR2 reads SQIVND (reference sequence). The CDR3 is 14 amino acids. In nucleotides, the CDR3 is TGTGCCAGTAGTGTAGACACGGGGAATTCACCCCTCCACTTT. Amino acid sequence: CASSVDTGNSPLHF. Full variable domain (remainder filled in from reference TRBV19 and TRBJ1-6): DGGITQSPKYLFRKEGQNVTLSCEQNLNHDAMYWYRQDPGQGLRLIYYSQIVNDFQKGDIAEGYSVSREKKESFPLTVTSAQKNPTAFYLCASSVDTGNSPLHFGNGTRLTVT.

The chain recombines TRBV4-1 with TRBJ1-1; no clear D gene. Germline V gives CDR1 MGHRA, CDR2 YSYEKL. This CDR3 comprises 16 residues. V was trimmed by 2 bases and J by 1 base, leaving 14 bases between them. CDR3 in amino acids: CASSQPIRRSNTEAFF. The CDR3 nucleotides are TGCGCCAGCAGCCAACCCATTAGACGGTCGAACACTGAAGCTTTCTTT.

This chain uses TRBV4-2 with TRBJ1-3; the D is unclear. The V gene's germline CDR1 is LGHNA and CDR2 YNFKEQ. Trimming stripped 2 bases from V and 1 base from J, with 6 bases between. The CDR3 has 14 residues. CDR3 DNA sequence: TGTGCCAGCAGCCAACCCACTTCTGGAAACACCATATATTTT. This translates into CASSQPTSGNTIYF.

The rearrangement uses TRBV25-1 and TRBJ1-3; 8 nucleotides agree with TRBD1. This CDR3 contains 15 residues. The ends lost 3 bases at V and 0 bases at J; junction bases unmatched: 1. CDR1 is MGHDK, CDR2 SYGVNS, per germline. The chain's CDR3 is CASSDTGGSGNTIYF. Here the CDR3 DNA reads TGTGCCAGCAGTGATACAGGGGGCTCTGGAAACACCATATATTTT.

The CDR3 loop is CASSLWTGHGYTF. CDR3 DNA sequence: TGTGCCAGCAGCTTGTGGACAGGGCATGGCTACACCTTC. This sequence joins TRBV5-4 and TRBJ1-2; 8 bases line up with TRBD1. The CDR3 covers 13 residues. Germline V gene lookup returns CDR1 SGHNT and CDR2 YYREEE (reference sequence). V was clipped by 1 base and J by 6 bases; unmatched bases: 2.

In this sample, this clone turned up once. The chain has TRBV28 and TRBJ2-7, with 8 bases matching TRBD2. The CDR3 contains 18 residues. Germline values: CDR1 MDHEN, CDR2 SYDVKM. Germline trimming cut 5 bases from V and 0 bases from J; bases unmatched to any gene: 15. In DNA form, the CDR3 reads TGTGCCAGCAGTACCCAGGTCGCGGCGGGGGGCAGCTCCTACGAGCAGTACTTC. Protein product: CASSTQVAAGGSSYEQYF. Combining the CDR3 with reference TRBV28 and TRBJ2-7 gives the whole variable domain DVKVTQSSRYLVKRTGEKVFLECVQDMDHENMFWYRQDPGLGLRLIYFSYDVKMKEKGDIPEGYSVSREKKERFSLILESASTNQTSMYLCASSTQVAAGGSSYEQYFGPGTRLTVT.

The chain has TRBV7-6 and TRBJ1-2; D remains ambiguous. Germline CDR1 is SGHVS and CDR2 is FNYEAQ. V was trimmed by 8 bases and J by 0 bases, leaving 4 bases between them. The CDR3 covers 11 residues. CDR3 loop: CASLANYGYTF. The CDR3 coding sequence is TGTGCCAGCCTAGCTAACTATGGCTACACCTTC.

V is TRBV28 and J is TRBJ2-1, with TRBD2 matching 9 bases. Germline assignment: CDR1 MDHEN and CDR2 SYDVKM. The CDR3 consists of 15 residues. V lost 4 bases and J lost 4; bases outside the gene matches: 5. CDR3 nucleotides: TGTGCCAGCAGTTCTGGACTAGCGAGGTACAATGAGCAGTTCTTC. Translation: CASSSGLARYNEQFF.

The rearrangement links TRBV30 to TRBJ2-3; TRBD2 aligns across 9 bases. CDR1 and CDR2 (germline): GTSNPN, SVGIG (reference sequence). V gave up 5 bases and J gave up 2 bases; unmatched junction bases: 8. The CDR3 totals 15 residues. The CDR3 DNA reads TGTGCCTGGGAGATCGGCGGGAGGGTCACAGATACGCAGTATTTT. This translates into CAWEIGGRVTDTQYF.

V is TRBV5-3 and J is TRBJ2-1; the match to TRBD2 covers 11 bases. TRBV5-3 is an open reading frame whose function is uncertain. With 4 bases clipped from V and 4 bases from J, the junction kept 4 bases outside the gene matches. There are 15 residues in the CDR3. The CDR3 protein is CARSATSGGYNEQFF. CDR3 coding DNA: TGTGCCAGAAGCGCCACTAGCGGGGGATACAATGAGCAGTTCTTC.